This T cell receptor (beta chain) was profiled in a study of blood T cell repertoires in COVID-19. Clones were read by immunoSEQ multiplex PCR, and TCRdb kept only the in-frame ones, dropping some. Among approximately 150,000 clones listed, approximately 86% were seen once. The germline V and J ends were trimmed by 7 bases and 1 base, with 9 bases remaining between them. The germline CDR1 and CDR2 sequences are SGDLS and YYNGEE. The CDR3 runs to 12 residues. Residents of 24 US areas, aged about 18 to 95 years, made up the participants. Sequencing used PBMCs or T cells enriched from blood (not recorded which). The receptor was isolated from a woman aged 40 to 49 who had recovered from COVID-19. The rearrangement joins TRBV9 to TRBJ2-7; possible D gene TRBD2, 6 bases. In DNA form, the CDR3 reads TGTGCCAGCGGGGGGACGTCCTACGAGCAGTACTTC. Encoded protein: CASGGTSYEQYF.